This is a list of T cell receptor beta chains from one sample in a study of blood T cell repertoires in COVID-19. Sequencing used immunoSEQ multiplex PCR; TCRdb keeps in-frame clones, though not all of them. The table records about 79,000 clones, about 90% of them present only once. The material sequenced was peripheral blood. The receptors derive from a man in his forties or fifties with active COVID-19. The CDR3 runs from the conserved cysteine through the conserved F or W. D genes are given only for firm matches. Size is stated for part of the rows, as once, few or many counts, or as a class when the clone is expanded.

V gene,J gene,D gene,clone size,CDR3 protein,CDR3 DNA
TRBV6-2/TRBV6-3,TRBJ1-5,-,-,CASSYPTGNQPQHF,TGTGCCAGCAGTTACCCGACAGGAAATCAGCCCCAGCATTTT
TRBV18,TRBJ1-1,TRBD1,once,CASSPTTGGNTEAFF,TGTGCCAGCTCACCAACTACAGGGGGGAACACTGAAGCTTTCTTT
TRBV10-3,TRBJ2-3,-,-,CAISESGGSTDTQYF,TGTGCCATCAGTGAGTCTGGGGGGAGTACAGATACGCAGTATTTT
TRBV5-1,TRBJ1-1,TRBD1,few,CASSRGDRPPITEAFF,TGCGCCAGCAGCAGGGGGGACAGGCCACCTATCACTGAAGCTTTCTTT
TRBV30,TRBJ1-3,-,-,CAWSGTGKGHTIYF,TGTGCCTGGAGTGGAACAGGGAAGGGGCACACCATATATTTT
TRBV19,TRBJ1-5,-,-,CASNINRGNQPQHF,TGTGCCAGCAACATTAACAGGGGCAATCAGCCCCAGCATTTT
TRBV7-3,TRBJ1-2,-,-,CASSLEAPRGYTF,TGTGCCAGCAGCTTAGAGGCGCCGCGTGGCTACACCTTC
TRBV28,TRBJ2-1,-,-,CASNRFQGLAYNEQFF,TGTGCCAGCAACCGATTCCAGGGGTTGGCCTACAATGAGCAGTTCTTC
TRBV27,TRBJ2-1,-,-,CASSLNTGSYNEQFF,TGTGCCAGCAGTTTAAACACAGGGTCCTACAATGAGCAGTTCTTC
TRBV11-1,TRBJ2-3,TRBD2,-,CASSSIAGGTGDTQYF,TGTGCCAGCAGCTCAATAGCGGGGGGCACCGGAGATACGCAGTATTTT
TRBV2,TRBJ2-1,TRBD2,-,CASSEGGGSYNEQFF,TGTGCCAGCAGTGAAGGGGGGGGCTCCTACAATGAGCAGTTCTTC
TRBV5-1,TRBJ1-2,TRBD1,once,CASSLTGRQGDYGYTF,TGCGCCAGCAGCTTGACAGGGCGCCAGGGGGACTATGGCTACACCTTC
TRBV5-1,TRBJ1-1,TRBD1,-,CASSAGDRANTEAFF,TGCGCCAGCAGCGCCGGCGACAGGGCGAACACTGAAGCTTTCTTT
TRBV4-2,TRBJ2-5,-,-,CASSQDRASSETQYF,TGTGCCAGCAGCCAAGATCGGGCTAGCTCGGAGACCCAGTACTTC
TRBV6-5,TRBJ1-5,-,-,CASSQAGANQPQHF,TGTGCCAGCAGCCAGGCAGGGGCCAATCAGCCCCAGCATTTT
TRBV14,TRBJ2-1,TRBD2,-,CASSPSGRDTEQFF,TGTGCCAGCAGCCCCAGCGGGAGGGATACAGAGCAGTTCTTC
TRBV19,TRBJ2-1,-,-,CASSTRGYNEQFF,TGTGCCAGTAGTACCAGGGGATACAATGAGCAGTTCTTC
TRBV4-3,TRBJ1-1,-,-,CASSQPGGDKAFF,TGCGCCAGCAGCCAACCGGGGGGCGATAAAGCTTTCTTT
TRBV9,TRBJ2-7,-,-,CASSVAPSSSYEQYF,TGTGCCAGCAGCGTAGCTCCTAGCTCCTCCTACGAGCAGTACTTC
TRBV27,TRBJ1-1,TRBD1,-,CASSMVDRGFITEAFF,TGTGCCAGCAGTATGGTGGACAGGGGGTTTATCACTGAAGCTTTCTTT
TRBV4-2,TRBJ1-6,-,-,CASSQEGGSSYNSPLHF,TGTGCCAGCAGCCAAGAAGGAGGGAGCTCCTATAATTCACCCCTCCACTTT
TRBV5-1,TRBJ2-4,TRBD1,-,CASSRDSDRDATIQYF,TGCGCCAGCAGCCGGGACAGTGACAGGGACGCGACAATTCAGTACTTC
TRBV6-4,TRBJ2-1,-,-,CASSDSEGGGNEQFF,TGTGCCAGCAGTGACTCGGAGGGAGGGGGCAATGAGCAGTTCTTC
TRBV6-5,TRBJ1-2,TRBD1,-,CASTRDSYGYTF,TGTGCCAGCACCCGGGACAGCTATGGCTACACCTTC
TRBV4-2,TRBJ1-4,TRBD1,-,CASSQGDRAGRVEKLFF,TGTGCCAGCAGCCAAGGGGACAGGGCTGGTAGGGTTGAAAAACTGTTTTTT
TRBV25-1,TRBJ1-1,-,once,CASSEFGGRQAFF,TGTGCCAGCAGTGAATTCGGGGGGCGCCAAGCTTTCTTT
TRBV6-5,TRBJ2-7,-,-,CASKFDPKGAYEQYF,TGTGCCAGCAAGTTCGACCCGAAGGGGGCCTACGAGCAGTACTTC
TRBV21-1,TRBJ1-3,-,-,CASSKVGGSGNTIYF,TGTGCCAGCAGCAAAGTGGGGGGCTCTGGAAACACCATATATTTT
TRBV9,TRBJ1-1,TRBD1,-,CASSAGQGLNTEAFF,TGTGCCAGCAGCGCGGGACAGGGTCTGAACACTGAAGCTTTCTTT
TRBV6-5,TRBJ1-2,-,-,CASSYGGESGYTF,TGTGCCAGCAGTTACGGCGGGGAGTCTGGCTACACCTTC
TRBV3-1/TRBV3-2,TRBJ2-1,-,-,CASSQQYNEQFF,TGTGCCAGCAGCCAACAGTACAATGAGCAGTTCTTC
TRBV5-4,TRBJ1-6,-,-,CASSLFLGGGNSPLHF,TGTGCCAGCAGCTTGTTCTTGGGGGGGGGAAATTCACCCCTCCACTTT
TRBV24-1,TRBJ2-7,-,-,CATRRVEQYF,TGTGCCACCAGGAGGGTCGAGCAGTACTTC
TRBV11-2,TRBJ2-1,-,-,CASSPQRLNEQFF,TGTGCCAGCAGCCCACAACGTCTTAATGAGCAGTTCTTC
TRBV11-2,TRBJ2-1,TRBD1,-,CASSLAQGVYNEQFF,TGTGCCAGCAGCTTAGCGCAGGGGGTTTACAATGAGCAGTTCTTC
TRBV5-4,TRBJ1-5,TRBD1,-,CASYWVGQGSNQPQHF,TGTGCCAGCTACTGGGTGGGACAGGGAAGCAATCAGCCCCAGCATTTT
TRBV7-2,TRBJ1-3,-,-,CASSEEAGNTIYF,TGTGCCAGCAGCGAAGAGGCTGGAAACACCATATATTTT
TRBV7-2,TRBJ2-7,TRBD2,-,CASSSWGLAGDEQYF,TGTGCCAGCAGCTCCTGGGGACTAGCGGGCGACGAGCAGTACTTC
TRBV3-1/TRBV3-2,TRBJ2-7,TRBD1,-,CASSRPGQDQQYF,TGTGCCAGCAGCCGCCCTGGACAGGATCAGCAGTACTTC
TRBV28,TRBJ1-4,TRBD1,-,CASSYFDRGREGEKLFF,TGTGCCAGCAGTTACTTTGACAGGGGGCGAGAGGGTGAAAAACTGTTTTTT
TRBV7-2,TRBJ1-5,-,-,CASSLMAYSNQPQHF,TGTGCCAGCAGCTTGATGGCATATAGCAATCAGCCCCAGCATTTT
TRBV19,TRBJ1-1,-,-,CATPTNRVPGEAFF,TGTGCCACCCCGACCAACAGGGTCCCCGGTGAAGCTTTCTTT
TRBV4-3,TRBJ1-1,-,once,CASSQAFGGEAFF,TGCGCCAGCAGCCAAGCTTTTGGGGGGGAAGCTTTCTTT
TRBV27,TRBJ2-6,-,-,CASSLTTGHNSGANVLTF,TGTGCCAGCAGTCTCACGACGGGACACAACTCTGGGGCCAACGTCCTGACTTTC
TRBV12-3/TRBV12-4,TRBJ2-5,-,-,CASKRRETQYF,TGTGCCAGCAAACGCAGGGAGACCCAGTACTTC
TRBV6-1,TRBJ2-1,-,-,CASSEWSGLAGASNEQFF,TGTGCCAGCAGTGAATGGTCGGGGCTCGCGGGGGCCTCCAATGAGCAGTTCTTC
TRBV24-1,TRBJ2-1,-,few,CATSDSSPLPGLPYNEQFF,TGTGCCACCAGTGATTCCTCCCCCCTACCAGGACTCCCCTACAATGAGCAGTTCTTC
TRBV28,TRBJ2-7,-,-,CASSKPGQQGEQYF,TGTGCCAGCAGTAAACCGGGACAACAAGGCGAGCAGTACTTC
TRBV23-1,TRBJ2-3,TRBD2,-,CASSLRFGGATDTQYF,TGCGCCAGCAGCCTCCGGTTCGGGGGGGCCACAGATACGCAGTATTTT
TRBV4-1,TRBJ2-1,-,-,CASSRSSGKRGAASYNEQFF,TGCGCCAGCAGCCGATCAAGCGGAAAGAGAGGAGCTGCATCCTACAATGAGCAGTTCTTC
TRBV12-3/TRBV12-4,TRBJ2-7,-,-,CASSLNILYEQYF,TGTGCCAGCAGTTTGAACATTCTCTACGAGCAGTACTTC
TRBV5-4,TRBJ2-7,-,-,CASSQQGNEQYF,TGTGCCAGCAGCCAACAGGGAAACGAGCAGTACTTC
TRBV2,TRBJ2-7,TRBD1,-,CASSRDRVYEQYF,TGTGCCAGCAGCCGGGACAGGGTCTACGAGCAGTACTTC
TRBV19,TRBJ2-2,-,-,CASSNNAGLSTGELFF,TGTGCCAGTAGTAACAACGCGGGACTTTCCACCGGGGAGCTGTTTTTT
TRBV6-1,TRBJ2-3,TRBD2,-,CASSETSGGATDTQYF,TGTGCCAGCAGTGAGACTAGCGGGGGGGCCACAGATACGCAGTATTTT
TRBV10-3,TRBJ2-7,-,-,CAISDSSYEQYF,TGTGCCATCAGTGACAGTTCCTACGAGCAGTACTTC
TRBV14,TRBJ2-1,-,-,CASSQVPVGSYNEQFF,TGTGCCAGCAGCCAAGTACCAGTTGGCTCCTACAATGAGCAGTTCTTC
TRBV5-1,TRBJ1-1,-,few,CASSYYMTENTEAFF,TGCGCCAGCAGCTACTACATGACAGAGAACACTGAAGCTTTCTTT
TRBV9,TRBJ2-2,TRBD1,-,CASSAEGQGAGELFF,TGTGCCAGCAGCGCCGAGGGACAGGGTGCCGGGGAGCTGTTTTTT
TRBV7-3,TRBJ2-7,-,-,CASSLYSQGGYEQYF,TGTGCCAGCAGCTTATATTCGCAGGGCGGCTACGAGCAGTACTTC